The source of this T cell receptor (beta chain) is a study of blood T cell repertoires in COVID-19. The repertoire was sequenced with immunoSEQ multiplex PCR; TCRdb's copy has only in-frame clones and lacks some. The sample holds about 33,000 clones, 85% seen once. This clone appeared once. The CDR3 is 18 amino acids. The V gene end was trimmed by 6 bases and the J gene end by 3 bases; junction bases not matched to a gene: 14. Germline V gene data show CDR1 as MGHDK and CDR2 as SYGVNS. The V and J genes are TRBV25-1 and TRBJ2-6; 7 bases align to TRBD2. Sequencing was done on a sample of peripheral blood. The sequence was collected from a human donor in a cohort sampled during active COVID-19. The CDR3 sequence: CASSQGGAGLGGANVLTF. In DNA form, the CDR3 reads TGTGCCAGCAGCCAGGGAGGGGCGGGCCTAGGTGGGGCCAACGTCCTGACTTTC.